The rows below give T cell receptor beta chains drawn from one sample of a study of blood T cell repertoires in COVID-19. The repertoire was sequenced with immunoSEQ multiplex PCR; TCRdb's copy has only in-frame clones and lacks some. The repertoire includes fewer than 200,000 clones, around 88% of them detected once, and less than 4.5% sits in the top ten. The specimen was PBMCs or T cells enriched from blood (not recorded which). The receptors were sampled from a woman aged 50 to 65 in a cohort exposed to, infected with or recovered from COVID-19 (not recorded which). The CDR3 runs from the conserved cysteine through the conserved F or W. The D gene is left open where the match is weak. Clone size is stated in some rows and not others, as once, few, many or a class when expanded.

V gene: TRBV28
J gene: TRBJ2-7
clone size: .
D gene: .
CDR3 protein: CASRPPGTTYEQYF
CDR3 DNA: TGTGCCAGCAGACCACCCGGGACAACCTACGAGCAGTACTTC

V gene: TRBV9
J gene: TRBJ2-2
clone size: .
D gene: TRBD1
CDR3 protein: CASSAQPDRGTGELFF
CDR3 DNA: TGTGCCAGCAGCGCGCAACCAGACAGGGGAACCGGGGAGCTGTTTTTT

V gene: TRBV14
J gene: TRBJ2-1
clone size: .
D gene: TRBD2
CDR3 protein: CASSQDLSSGGLYNEQFF
CDR3 DNA: TGTGCCAGCAGCCAAGATTTATCTAGCGGGGGGCTATACAATGAGCAGTTCTTC

V gene: TRBV5-5
J gene: TRBJ1-4
clone size: .
D gene: .
CDR3 protein: CASSFAGGGSNEKLFF
CDR3 DNA: TGTGCCAGCAGCTTCGCAGGCGGCGGGTCTAATGAAAAACTGTTTTTT

V gene: TRBV5-1
J gene: TRBJ1-1
clone size: .
D gene: .
CDR3 protein: CASSLHGQNTEAFF
CDR3 DNA: TGCGCCAGCAGCTTGCACGGACAGAACACTGAAGCTTTCTTT

V gene: TRBV28
J gene: TRBJ1-4
clone size: .
D gene: TRBD1
CDR3 protein: CASRGTGHEKLFF
CDR3 DNA: TGTGCATCCAGGGGGACAGGGCATGAAAAACTGTTTTTT

V gene: TRBV6-1
J gene: TRBJ2-2
clone size: few
D gene: TRBD1
CDR3 protein: CASSEKGTGQANTGELFF
CDR3 DNA: TGTGCCAGCAGTGAAAAAGGGACGGGACAGGCCAACACCGGGGAGCTGTTTTTT

V gene: TRBV4-2
J gene: TRBJ2-2
clone size: .
D gene: .
CDR3 protein: CASSQDRAGSGTGELFF
CDR3 DNA: TGTGCCAGCAGCCAAGATCGCGCAGGGTCGGGCACCGGGGAGCTGTTTTTT

V gene: TRBV9
J gene: TRBJ2-5
clone size: .
D gene: TRBD2
CDR3 protein: CASSQREGSQETQYF
CDR3 DNA: TGTGCCAGCAGCCAACGGGAGGGGTCCCAGGAGACCCAGTACTTC

V gene: TRBV29-1
J gene: TRBJ2-3
clone size: once
D gene: TRBD2
CDR3 protein: CSVEDSTLAGGPNTQYF
CDR3 DNA: TGCAGCGTTGAAGATTCCACACTAGCGGGGGGGCCGAATACGCAGTATTTT

V gene: TRBV5-1
J gene: TRBJ2-7
clone size: .
D gene: TRBD1
CDR3 protein: CASSSGDRSYEQYF
CDR3 DNA: TGCGCCAGCAGCTCGGGGGACAGGAGCTACGAGCAGTACTTC

V gene: TRBV5-6
J gene: TRBJ2-7
clone size: .
D gene: TRBD1
CDR3 protein: CASRDTGTGAYEQYF
CDR3 DNA: TGTGCCAGCAGAGATACCGGGACAGGCGCCTACGAGCAGTACTTC

V gene: TRBV6-5
J gene: TRBJ1-3
clone size: .
D gene: .
CDR3 protein: CASSFRQEAPGNTIYF
CDR3 DNA: TGTGCCAGCAGTTTCCGACAGGAGGCACCTGGAAACACCATATATTTT

V gene: TRBV29-1
J gene: TRBJ2-1
clone size: .
D gene: TRBD2
CDR3 protein: CSVDYGLADNEQFF
CDR3 DNA: TGCAGCGTTGACTACGGACTAGCGGATAATGAGCAGTTCTTC

V gene: TRBV7-8
J gene: TRBJ2-3
clone size: few
D gene: .
CDR3 protein: CASRSPSRDTQYF
CDR3 DNA: TGTGCCAGCAGGTCCCCCTCCCGAGATACGCAGTATTTT

V gene: TRBV5-1
J gene: TRBJ2-1
clone size: .
D gene: TRBD2
CDR3 protein: CASSRMGTSSGNEQFF
CDR3 DNA: TGCGCCAGCAGCCGAATGGGGACTAGCAGCGGCAATGAGCAGTTCTTC

V gene: TRBV2
J gene: TRBJ2-1
clone size: .
D gene: TRBD2
CDR3 protein: CASRPSSGRNNEQFF
CDR3 DNA: TGTGCCAGCAGGCCTTCTAGCGGGAGGAACAATGAGCAGTTCTTC

V gene: TRBV6-1
J gene: TRBJ1-2
clone size: .
D gene: .
CDR3 protein: CASSEDRRGGYTF
CDR3 DNA: TGTGCCAGCAGTGAAGATAGGAGGGGTGGCTACACCTTC